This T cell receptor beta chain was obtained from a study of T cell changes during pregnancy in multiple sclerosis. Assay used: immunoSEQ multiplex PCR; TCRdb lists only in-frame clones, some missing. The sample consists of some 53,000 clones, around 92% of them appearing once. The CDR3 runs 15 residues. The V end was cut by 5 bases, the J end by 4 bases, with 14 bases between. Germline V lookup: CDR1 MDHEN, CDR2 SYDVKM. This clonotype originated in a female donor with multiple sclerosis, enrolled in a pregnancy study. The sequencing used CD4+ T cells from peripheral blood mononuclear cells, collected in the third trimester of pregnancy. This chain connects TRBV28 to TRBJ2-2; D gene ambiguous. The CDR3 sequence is CASSPLDSGTGELFF. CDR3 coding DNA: TGTGCCAGCAGTCCCCTAGACTCTGGCACCGGGGAGCTGTTTTTT.